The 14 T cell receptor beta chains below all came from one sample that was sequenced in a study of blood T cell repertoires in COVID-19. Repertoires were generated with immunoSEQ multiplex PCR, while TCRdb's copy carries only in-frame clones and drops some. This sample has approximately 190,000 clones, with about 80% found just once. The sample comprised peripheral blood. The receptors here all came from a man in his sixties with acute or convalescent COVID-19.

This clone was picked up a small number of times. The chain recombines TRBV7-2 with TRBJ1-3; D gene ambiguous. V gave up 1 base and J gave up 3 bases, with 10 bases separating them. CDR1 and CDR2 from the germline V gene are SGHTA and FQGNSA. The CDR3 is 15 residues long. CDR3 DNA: TGTGCCAGCAGCTTAGGTTGGGGAGGTGGAAACACCATATATTTT. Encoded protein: CASSLGWGGGNTIYF.

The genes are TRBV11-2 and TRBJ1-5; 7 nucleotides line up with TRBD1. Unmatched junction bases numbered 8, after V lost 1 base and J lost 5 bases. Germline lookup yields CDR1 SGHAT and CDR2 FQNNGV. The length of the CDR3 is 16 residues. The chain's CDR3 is CASSLGGAGGYQPQHF. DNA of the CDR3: TGTGCCAGCAGCTTAGGTGGGGCAGGGGGATATCAGCCCCAGCATTTT.

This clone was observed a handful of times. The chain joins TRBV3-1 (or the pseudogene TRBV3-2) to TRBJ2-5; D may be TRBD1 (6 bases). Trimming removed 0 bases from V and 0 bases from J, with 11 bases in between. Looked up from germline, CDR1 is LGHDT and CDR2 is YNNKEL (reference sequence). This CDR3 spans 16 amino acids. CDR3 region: CASSQDRTDDQETQYF. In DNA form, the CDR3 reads TGTGCCAGCAGCCAAGATAGGACAGACGACCAAGAGACCCAGTACTTC.

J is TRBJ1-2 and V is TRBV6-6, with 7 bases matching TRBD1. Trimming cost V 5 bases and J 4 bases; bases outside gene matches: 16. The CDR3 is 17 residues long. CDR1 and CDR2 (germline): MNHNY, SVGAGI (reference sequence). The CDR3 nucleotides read TGTGCCAGCAGTCGGACCGGGACAGAAGTTTGGGGCTATGGCTACACCTTC. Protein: CASSRTGTEVWGYGYTF.

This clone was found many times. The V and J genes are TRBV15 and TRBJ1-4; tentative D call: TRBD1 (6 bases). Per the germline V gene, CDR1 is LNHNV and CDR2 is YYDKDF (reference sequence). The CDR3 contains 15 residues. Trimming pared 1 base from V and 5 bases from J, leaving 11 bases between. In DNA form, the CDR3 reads TGTGCCACCAGCAGAGTACAGGGAAGGAATGAAAAACTGTTTTTT. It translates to CATSRVQGRNEKLFF. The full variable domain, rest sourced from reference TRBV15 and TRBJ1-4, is DAMVIQNPRYQVTQFGKPVTLSCSQTLNHNVMYWYQQKSSQAPKLLFHYYDKDFNNEADTPDNFQSRRPNTSFCFLDIRSPGLGDTAMYLCATSRVQGRNEKLFFGSGTQLSVL.

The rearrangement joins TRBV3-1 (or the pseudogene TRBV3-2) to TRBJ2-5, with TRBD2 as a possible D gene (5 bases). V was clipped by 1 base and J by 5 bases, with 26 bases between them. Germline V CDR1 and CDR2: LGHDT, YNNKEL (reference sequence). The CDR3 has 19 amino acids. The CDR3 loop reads CASSQVGGIGSNSGETQYF. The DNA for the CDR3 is TGTGCCAGCAGCCAAGTGGGTGGGATCGGCTCAAATTCGGGGGAGACCCAGTACTTC.

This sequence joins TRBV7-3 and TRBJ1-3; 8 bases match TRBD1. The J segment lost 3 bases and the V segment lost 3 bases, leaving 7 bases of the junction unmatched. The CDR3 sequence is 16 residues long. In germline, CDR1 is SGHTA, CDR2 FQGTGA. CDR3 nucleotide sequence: TGTGCCAGCAGCTTGAACGCAGGGGGCATTGGAAACACCATATATTTT. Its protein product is CASSLNAGGIGNTIYF.

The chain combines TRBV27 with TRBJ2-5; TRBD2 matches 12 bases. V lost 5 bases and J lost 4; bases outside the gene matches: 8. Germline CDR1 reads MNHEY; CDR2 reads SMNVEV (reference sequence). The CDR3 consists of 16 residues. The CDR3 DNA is TGTGCCAGCAGTCCTCTGACTAGCGGGAGTGCAGAGACCCAGTACTTC. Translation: CASSPLTSGSAETQYF.

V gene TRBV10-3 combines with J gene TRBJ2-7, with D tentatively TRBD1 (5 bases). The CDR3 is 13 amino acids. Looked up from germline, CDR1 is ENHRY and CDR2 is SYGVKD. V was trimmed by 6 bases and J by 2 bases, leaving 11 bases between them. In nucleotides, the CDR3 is TGTGCCATCAGGCCGACAGAGACCTACGAGCAGTACTTC. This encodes CAIRPTETYEQYF.

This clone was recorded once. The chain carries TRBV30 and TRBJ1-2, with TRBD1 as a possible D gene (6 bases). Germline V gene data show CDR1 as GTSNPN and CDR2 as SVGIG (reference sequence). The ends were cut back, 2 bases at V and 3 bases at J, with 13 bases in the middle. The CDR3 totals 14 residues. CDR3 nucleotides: TGTGCCTGGAGTAAGAAGGGGGTTGACTATGGCTACACCTTC. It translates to CAWSKKGVDYGYTF.

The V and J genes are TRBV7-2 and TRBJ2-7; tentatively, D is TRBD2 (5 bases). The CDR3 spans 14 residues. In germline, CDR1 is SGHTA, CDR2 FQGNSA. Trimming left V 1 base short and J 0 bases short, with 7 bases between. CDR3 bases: TGTGCCAGCAGCTTAGAGCGGCGCTCCTACGAGCAGTACTTC. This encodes CASSLERRSYEQYF.

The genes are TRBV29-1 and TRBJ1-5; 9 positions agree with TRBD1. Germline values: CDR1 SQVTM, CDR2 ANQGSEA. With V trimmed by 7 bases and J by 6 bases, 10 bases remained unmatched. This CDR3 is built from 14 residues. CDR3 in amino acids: CSAKTGTGSQPQHF. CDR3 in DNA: TGCAGCGCGAAAACCGGGACAGGGAGTCAGCCCCAGCATTTT.

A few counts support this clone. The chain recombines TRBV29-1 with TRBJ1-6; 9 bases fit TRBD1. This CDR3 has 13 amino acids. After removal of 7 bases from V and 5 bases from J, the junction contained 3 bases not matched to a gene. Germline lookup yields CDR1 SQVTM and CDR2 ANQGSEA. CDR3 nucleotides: TGCAGCGGTGACAGGGGGAATAATTCACCCCTCCACTTT. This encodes CSGDRGNNSPLHF.

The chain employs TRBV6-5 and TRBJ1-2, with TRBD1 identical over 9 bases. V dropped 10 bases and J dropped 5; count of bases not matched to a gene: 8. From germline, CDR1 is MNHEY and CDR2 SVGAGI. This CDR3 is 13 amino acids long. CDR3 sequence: CAITPGQGYGYTF. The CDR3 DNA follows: TGTGCCATCACCCCGGGACAGGGATATGGCTACACCTTC.